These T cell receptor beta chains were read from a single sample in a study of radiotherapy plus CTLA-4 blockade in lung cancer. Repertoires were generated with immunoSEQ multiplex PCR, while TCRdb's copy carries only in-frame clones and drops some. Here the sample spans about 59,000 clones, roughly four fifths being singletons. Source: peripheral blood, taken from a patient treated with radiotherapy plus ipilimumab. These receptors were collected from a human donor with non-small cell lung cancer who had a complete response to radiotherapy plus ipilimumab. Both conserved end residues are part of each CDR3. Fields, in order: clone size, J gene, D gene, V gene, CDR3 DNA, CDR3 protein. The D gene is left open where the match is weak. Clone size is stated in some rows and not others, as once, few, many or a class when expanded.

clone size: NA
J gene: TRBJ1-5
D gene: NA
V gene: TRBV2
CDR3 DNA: TGTGCCAGCAGAGATACAGGGCTCAATCAGCCCCAGCATTTT
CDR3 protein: CASRDTGLNQPQHF

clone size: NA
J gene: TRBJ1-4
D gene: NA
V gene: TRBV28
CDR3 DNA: TGTGCCAGCAGTTTCCGGCGAGGGGGGGGTAAAGGAAAACTGTTTTTT
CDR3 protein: CASSFRRGGGKGKLFF

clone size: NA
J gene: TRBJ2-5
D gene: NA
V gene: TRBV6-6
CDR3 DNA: TGTGCCAGCAGTTACTCGCGGGTGGTGGAGACCCAGTACTTC
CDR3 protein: CASSYSRVVETQYF

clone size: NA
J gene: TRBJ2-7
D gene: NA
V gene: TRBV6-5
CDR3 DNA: TGTGCCAGCAGTTCAGCCTTGGCAGGCAACTACGAGCAGTACTTC
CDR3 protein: CASSSALAGNYEQYF

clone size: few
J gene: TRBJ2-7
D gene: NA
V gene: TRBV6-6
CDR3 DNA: TGTGCCAGCAGTTACAAGCAACCTAACCCCCCCTACGAGCAGTACTTC
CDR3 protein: CASSYKQPNPPYEQYF

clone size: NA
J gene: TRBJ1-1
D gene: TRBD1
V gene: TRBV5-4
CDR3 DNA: TGTGCCAGCAGCTATGACAGGGGGCGGGCCACTGAAGCTTTCTTT
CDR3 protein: CASSYDRGRATEAFF

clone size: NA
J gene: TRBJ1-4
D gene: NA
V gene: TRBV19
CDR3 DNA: TGTGCCAGTAGTATAGATTCGGGTGGATACTCTGCAACTAATGAAAAACTGTTTTTT
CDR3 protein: CASSIDSGGYSATNEKLFF

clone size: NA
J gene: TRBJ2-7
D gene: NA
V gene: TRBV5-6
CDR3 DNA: TGTGCCAGCAGCCCAAAGTATACAGGGTACGAGCAGTACTTC
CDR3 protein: CASSPKYTGYEQYF

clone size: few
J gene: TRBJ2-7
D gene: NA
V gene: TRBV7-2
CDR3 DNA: TGTGCCAGCAGCTTAGATTCGGTGTCGACACTCTCCTACGAGCAGTACTTC
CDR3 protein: CASSLDSVSTLSYEQYF

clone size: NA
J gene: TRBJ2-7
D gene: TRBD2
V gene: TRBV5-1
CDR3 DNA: TGCGCCAGCAGGAGCCGGGCGGGGCGGGAGGGCCGGGACGAGCAGTACTTC
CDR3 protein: CASRSRAGREGRDEQYF

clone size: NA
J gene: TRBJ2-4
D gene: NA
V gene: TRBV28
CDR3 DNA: TGTGCCAGCAGTTTATCAGGGGCCTACCCGGGGGCCAAAAACATTCAGTACTTC
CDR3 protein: CASSLSGAYPGAKNIQYF

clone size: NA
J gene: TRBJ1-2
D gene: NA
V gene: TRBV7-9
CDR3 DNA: TGTGCCAGCAGCTTAGAGCCAGGGATAGGTGGCTACACCTTC
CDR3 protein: CASSLEPGIGGYTF

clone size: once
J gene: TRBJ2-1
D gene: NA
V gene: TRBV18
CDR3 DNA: TGTGCCAGCTCCCCCCAACCAGGGGAAATGGGCGAGCAGTTCTTC
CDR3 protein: CASSPQPGEMGEQFF